This T cell receptor beta chain derives from a study of neurological immune-mediated disorders. The CDR3 is made up of 16 amino acids. From germline, CDR1 is DFQATT and CDR2 SNEGSKA (reference sequence). Germline trimming cut 2 bases from V and 5 bases from J; bases unmatched to any gene: 9. Study-wide findings and caveats: Multiple sclerosis patients had less TCR clonal expansion than even healthy controls, unlike HTLV-1-associated myelopathy.

This clonotype was detected many times. What it recognizes is unknown. TCRdb passed the 5' RACE reads through MiXCR, listing each CDR3 protein once. Here the sample spans tens of thousands of distinct CDR3 sequences, roughly 3.2% being singletons. Source material: PBMCs. This chain links TRBV20-1 with TRBJ2-1; 10 nucleotides match TRBD2. This clonotype originated in a woman aged 45-60 years with multiple sclerosis. For the CDR3, the DNA is TGCAGTGCTAGACGAAGCGGGAGGGCCATCAACAATGAGCAGTTCTTC. It yields the protein CSARRSGRAINNEQFF.